The T cell receptor (beta chain) under discussion was sequenced for a study of T cell responses to AZD1222 COVID-19 vaccine. General study results and limits: Donors in the cohort were predominantly white British and more often female, and clonal diversity was possibly underestimated.

Comment on this clone: Antigen specificity is unknown.

The CDR3 is made up of 14 amino acids. Trimming took 0 bases from V and 1 from J, leaving 8 bases between them. CDR1 SGHTS and CDR2 YDEGEE come from the germline V gene. Here immunoSEQ multiplex PCR was the method, and the copy in TCRdb shows in-frame clones only, minus some. Of about 140,000 clones in the sample, 85% to 90% were seen once. The rearrangement links TRBV5-8 to TRBJ2-7, with unresolved D. The material sequenced was peripheral blood, taken on day 0 of AZD1222 vaccination. The source is an adult in good health. The CDR3 loop reads CASSLAARSYEQYF. In DNA form, the CDR3 reads TGTGCCAGCAGCTTGGCCGCCAGGTCCTACGAGCAGTACTTC.